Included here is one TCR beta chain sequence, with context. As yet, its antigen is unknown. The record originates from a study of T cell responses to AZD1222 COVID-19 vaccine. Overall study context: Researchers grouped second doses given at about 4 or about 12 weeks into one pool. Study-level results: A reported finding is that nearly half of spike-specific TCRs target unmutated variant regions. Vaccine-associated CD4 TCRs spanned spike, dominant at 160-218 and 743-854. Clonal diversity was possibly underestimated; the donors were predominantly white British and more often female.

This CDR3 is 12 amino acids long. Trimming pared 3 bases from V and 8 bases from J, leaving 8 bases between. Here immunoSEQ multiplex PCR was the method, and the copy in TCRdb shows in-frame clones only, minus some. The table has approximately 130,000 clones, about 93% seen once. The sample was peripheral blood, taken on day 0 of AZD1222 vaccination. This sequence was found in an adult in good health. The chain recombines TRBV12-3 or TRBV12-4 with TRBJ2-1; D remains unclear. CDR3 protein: CASSFRLYEQFF. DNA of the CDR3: TGTGCCAGCAGTTTCCGACTTTATGAGCAGTTCTTC.